Detailed here is one TCR beta chain. The antigen is not known. Library construction for TCR beta used iRepertoire HTBI primers and Arm-PCR of CDR3 regions. TCRdb recomputed calls from the multiplex PCR reads with MiXCR, one row per CDR3 protein. The table lists fewer than 400,000 distinct CDR3 sequences, roughly a fifth of them singletons. This sample was taken from a study of regulatory T cells in long-lasting Graves disease. Stated time point: persistent/refractory GD, antithyroid drugs over 5 years with positive TRAb. PBMCs provided the RNA from which the TCR library was made. Clinicians diagnosed Graves' disease using American Thyroid Association guidelines. Study-wide findings and caveats: Authors noted too few samples as a limitation.

The CDR3 consists of 14 residues. The germline V gene encodes CDR1 MDHEN and CDR2 SYDVKM. Trimming took 5 bases from V and 4 from J, leaving 15 bases between them. The receptor comes from a female donor with Graves disease. Sequencing was performed on peripheral blood mononuclear cells (PBMCs), taken when the disease was refractory, from a patient treated with antithyroid drugs. This chain joins TRBV28 and TRBJ2-7; D is possibly TRBD1 (6 bases). Here the CDR3 DNA reads TGTGCCAGCAGTAGAGGACAGCAAACTTACGAGCAGTACTTC. It yields the protein CASSRGQQTYEQYF.